These T cell receptor beta chains were read from a single sample in a study of molecular identifiers for immune sequencing clone quantification. Each CDR3 protein is one row after TCRdb ran MiXCR on the PCR reads. The top ten hold about 0.8% of the sample, which has about 630,000 distinct CDR3 sequences, less than 30% seen once. The sample consisted of naive CD8+ T cells from blood, with Jurkat cell RNA spiked in. The receptors derive from a human donor in good health. Some libraries in this study had Jurkat cell RNA spiked in. The CDR3 runs from the conserved cysteine through the conserved F or W. A D gene is named only where the DNA matches it firmly. A row's size may be missing; if present it is once, few, many or a size class.

TRBV15	TRBD1	-	TRBJ1-5	TGTGCCACCAGCACTGGGACAGGTCACCAGCCCCAGCATTTT	CATSTGTGHQPQHF
TRBV6-2/TRBV6-3	-	many	TRBJ2-7	TGTGCCAGCAGTTACGGCGAGGTCGCCGAGCAGTACTTC	CASSYGEVAEQYF
TRBV29-1	TRBD1	many	TRBJ1-4	TGCAGCGTTTCCACAGGGGAGTGGGAAAAACTGTTTTTT	CSVSTGEWEKLFF
TRBV29-1	TRBD2	many	TRBJ2-4	TGCAGCGTTAATACTAGCGGTAAAAACATTCAGTACTTC	CSVNTSGKNIQYF
TRBV4-3	-	few	TRBJ2-7	TGCGCCAGCAGCCAAGGACAGGTAGGCTACGAGCAGTACTTC	CASSQGQVGYEQYF
TRBV12-5	-	many	TRBJ2-2	TGTGCTAGTGCCTTGTACGGGATTAACACCGGGGAGCTGTTTTTT	CASALYGINTGELFF
TRBV5-1	-	many	TRBJ2-3	TGCGCCAGCAGCGGGACTGCGGCCGGGGATACGCAGTATTTT	CASSGTAAGDTQYF
TRBV27	-	many	TRBJ2-7	TGTGCCAGCAGTTTATTTCGTCAGGGGAACGAGCAGTACTTC	CASSLFRQGNEQYF
TRBV25-1	-	-	TRBJ1-1	TGTGCCAGCAGTGAATTTAGGGCAGACACTGAAGCTTTCTTT	CASSEFRADTEAFF
TRBV7-9	-	many	TRBJ1-1	TGTGCCAGCAGCAAACCAGGTAACACTGAAGCTTTCTTT	CASSKPGNTEAFF
TRBV12-3/TRBV12-4	TRBD1	once	TRBJ2-7	TGTGCCAGCAGTAATACAGGGGGCGAGCAGTACTTC	CASSNTGGEQYF
TRBV6-1	TRBD1	many	TRBJ1-2	TGTGCCAGCAGTGAAGTGTGGACAGGCACTAACTATGGCTACACCTTC	CASSEVWTGTNYGYTF
TRBV25-1	-	many	TRBJ2-1	TGTGCCAGCAGCACGGCAGGGGGGGTCTTCTACAATGAGCAGTTCTTC	CASSTAGGVFYNEQFF
TRBV7-8	-	many	TRBJ2-1	TGTGCCAGCAGCTTAGCGTCTTCCTACAATGAGCAGTTCTTC	CASSLASSYNEQFF
TRBV27	-	-	TRBJ2-7	TGTGCCAGCAGTTTGCAACTCCGGACCGGCGAGCAGTACTTC	CASSLQLRTGEQYF
TRBV19	TRBD1	few	TRBJ2-7	TGTGCCAGTAGTATAGTAGGACAGGGGGCGGACGAGCAGTACTTC	CASSIVGQGADEQYF
TRBV28	-	-	TRBJ1-4	TGTGCCAGCGCGGACAGTCAAACAACTAATGAAAAACTGTTTTTT	CASADSQTTNEKLFF
TRBV6-5	-	-	TRBJ1-1	TGTGCCAGCAGTTACCAGGCAGAGGCGAACACTGAAGCTTTCTTT	CASSYQAEANTEAFF
TRBV7-9	-	many	TRBJ1-1	TGTGCCAGCAGAGAGGGCGGGCGCACTGAAGCTTTCTTT	CASREGGRTEAFF
TRBV12-5	-	-	TRBJ2-1	TGTGCTAGTGGTTTGGTCCTAGCCGGTGAGCAGTTCTTC	CASGLVLAGEQFF
TRBV4-3	TRBD2	-	TRBJ2-3	TGCGCCAGCAGCCAAGTGCCAGCGGGGGGGTCGGTTACGCAGTATTTT	CASSQVPAGGSVTQYF
TRBV4-1	TRBD2	few	TRBJ2-1	TGCGCCAGCAGCCAACGGACTAGCGGGGGGTTAACCTACAATGAGCAGTTCTTC	CASSQRTSGGLTYNEQFF
TRBV6-5	TRBD2	many	TRBJ2-3	TGTGCCAGCAGTTATGTAGCGGGGGAGACAGATACGCAGTATTTT	CASSYVAGETDTQYF
TRBV29-1	TRBD1	many	TRBJ2-7	TGCAGCGTCGCCGCCCCGGACAGGCTCTACGAGCAGTACTTC	CSVAAPDRLYEQYF
TRBV4-2	TRBD2	-	TRBJ2-1	TGTGCCAGCAGCCAAGAAGGGACTAGTCGGAATGAGCAGTTCTTC	CASSQEGTSRNEQFF
TRBV29-1	-	few	TRBJ1-2	TGCAGCGTTCGGAGGCAGGCCGGCTATGGCTACACCTTC	CSVRRQAGYGYTF
TRBV19	-	-	TRBJ1-5	TGTGCCTCAAATCCCCTTTTAGGAAGCAATCAGCCCCAGCATTTT	CASNPLLGSNQPQHF
TRBV30	TRBD1	-	TRBJ2-2	TGTGCTTACAGGACAGGGATCCCCGGGGCGCTGTTTTTT	CAYRTGIPGALFF
TRBV14	TRBD1	many	TRBJ1-1	TGTGCCAGCAGCCAACGAACAGGGGGCATGAACACTGAAGCTTTCTTT	CASSQRTGGMNTEAFF
TRBV19	-	-	TRBJ1-2	TGTGCCCGTAGTATAGGAACTTGGGACGTCAGCGGCTACACCTTC	CARSIGTWDVSGYTF
TRBV7-9	-	many	TRBJ2-7	TGTGCCAGCAGCGCCCTTGGCGAGCAGTACTTC	CASSALGEQYF
TRBV20-1	-	few	TRBJ2-2	TGCAGTGCTATTACAGGGAACACCGGGGAGCTGTTTTTT	CSAITGNTGELFF
TRBV27	-	few	TRBJ1-5	TGTGCCAGCAGTTTATCTCGAAGAGTGGGGGGGATCCAGCATTTT	CASSLSRRVGGIQHF
TRBV4-3	-	-	TRBJ2-7	TGCGCCAGCAGCCAAGGTCTCGGGGAGGCTTACGAGCAGTACTTC	CASSQGLGEAYEQYF
TRBV5-6	TRBD2	-	TRBJ2-7	TGTGCCAGCAGCTCCTCGTTGACTAGCCGGGTGCGAGAGCAGTACTTC	CASSSSLTSRVREQYF
TRBV3-1	-	few	TRBJ2-1	TGTGCCAGCAGCCAAGTTAAACAGATGTACAATGAGCAGTTCTTC	CASSQVKQMYNEQFF
TRBV6-2/TRBV6-3	-	many	TRBJ2-1	TGTGCCAGCAGTTACTCGAAACTGGTCCCTAGCTCCTACAATGAGCAGTTCTTC	CASSYSKLVPSSYNEQFF
TRBV6-1	-	many	TRBJ2-7	TGTGCCAGCAGTGAAGCGCTGGGGCAGGCCTACGAGCAGTACTTC	CASSEALGQAYEQYF
TRBV27	-	-	TRBJ2-3	TGTGCCAGCAGTTTGGCCCTAGGGGCTGATGCGCAGTATTTT	CASSLALGADAQYF
TRBV27	-	few	TRBJ2-7	TGTGCCAGCATGAGACTGCGGGGCCCCTACGAGCAGTACTTC	CASMRLRGPYEQYF
TRBV27	-	few	TRBJ2-1	TGTGCCAGCAGTCCGCCCCTGGGACGGAAGCCCTACAATGAGCAGTTCTTC	CASSPPLGRKPYNEQFF
TRBV4-1	-	many	TRBJ1-1	TGCGCCAGCAGCCGGGGGGTCGGGGTTGCTGAAGCTTTCTTT	CASSRGVGVAEAFF
TRBV19	TRBD2	few	TRBJ2-3	TGTGCCAGTATGCCGGGACTAGGATTACCAGATACGCAGTATTTT	CASMPGLGLPDTQYF
TRBV3-1	-	-	TRBJ1-2	TGTGCCAGCAGCCAAGGGGCAGGGCCAGGAGGCTATGGCAACACCTTC	CASSQGAGPGGYGNTF
TRBV27	-	many	TRBJ1-4	TGTGCCAGCAGTCCAGGGACCGGGACTGAAAAACTGTTTTTT	CASSPGTGTEKLFF
TRBV20-1	TRBD1	many	TRBJ2-2	TGCAGTAGGGGACAGGACTCGAACACCGGGGAGCTGTTTTTT	CSRGQDSNTGELFF
TRBV6-2/TRBV6-3	-	-	TRBJ1-1	TGTGCCAGCAGTTACCCTTCGACAGGCCTGAACACTGAAGCTTTCTTT	CASSYPSTGLNTEAFF
TRBV28	-	many	TRBJ1-6	TGTGCCAGCAGCCAACGGGTTCTTAATTCACCCCTCCACTTT	CASSQRVLNSPLHF
TRBV12-3/TRBV12-4	-	-	TRBJ2-7	TGTGCCAGCAGCGACAGTCCCTACGAGCAGTACTTC	CASSDSPYEQYF
TRBV29-1	TRBD1	many	TRBJ2-5	TGCAGCGTTGAAGATTGGACAGGGGAGTTGGAGACCCAGTACTTC	CSVEDWTGELETQYF